This paragraph reports one T cell receptor (beta chain). The antigen is not known. The record originates from a study of a mutant IDH1 vaccine in newly diagnosed glioma. In the study overall: The study started vaccination 4-6 weeks after radiotherapy alone, or with temozolomide cycles. Standard pretreatment was either radiotherapy, temozolomide, or, for most, radiochemotherapy with temozolomide.

Stated time point: week 11, during vaccination. Every vaccination contained 300 ug of the mutant IDH1 20-mer peptide and was paired with topical imiquimod. The assay was immunoSEQ multiplex PCR, and TCRdb's table has in-frame clones only and misses some. The profile covers 50,000 to 65,000 clones, with roughly nine tenths appearing a single time and 2% to 2.5% taken by the ten largest. The CDR3 runs to 18 residues. Trimming removed 4 bases from V and 5 bases from J, with 26 bases in between. Germline assignment: CDR1 PRHDT and CDR2 FYEKMQ (reference sequence). The sequenced sample was PBMCs, obtained from a glioma patient whose treatment included an IDH1 peptide vaccine. The clonotype comes from a man in his fifties or sixties with glioma. The rearrangement joins TRBV13 to TRBJ1-2; D is uncertain. The CDR3 reads CASSSKKTPGSLGYGYTF. The CDR3 coding sequence is TGTGCCAGCAGCTCAAAAAAAACCCCTGGCAGTTTGGGATATGGCTACACCTTC.